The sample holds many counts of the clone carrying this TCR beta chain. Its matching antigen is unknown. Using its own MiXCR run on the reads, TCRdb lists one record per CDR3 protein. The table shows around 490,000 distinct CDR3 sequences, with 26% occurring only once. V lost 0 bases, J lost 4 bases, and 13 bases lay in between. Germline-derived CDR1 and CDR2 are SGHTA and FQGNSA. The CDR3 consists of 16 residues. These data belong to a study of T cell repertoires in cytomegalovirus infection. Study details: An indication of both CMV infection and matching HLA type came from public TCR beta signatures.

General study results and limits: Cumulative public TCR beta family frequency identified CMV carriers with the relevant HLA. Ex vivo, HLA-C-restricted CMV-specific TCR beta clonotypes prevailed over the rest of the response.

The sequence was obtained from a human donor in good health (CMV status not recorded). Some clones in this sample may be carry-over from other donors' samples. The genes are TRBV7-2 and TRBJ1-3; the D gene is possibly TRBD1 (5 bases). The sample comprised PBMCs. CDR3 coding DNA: TGTGCCAGCAGCTTAGCGGGGCAGCGCGTGGGAAACACCATATATTTT. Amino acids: CASSLAGQRVGNTIYF.